A selection of T cell receptor beta chains follows, all from one sample in a study of OX40 agonist ivuxolimab in advanced cancers. Only in-frame clones appear in the TCRdb table, and some are missing; sequencing was by immunoSEQ multiplex PCR. The sample consists of tens of thousands of clones, about 80% of them appearing once. Source: CD4+ or CD8+ T cells sorted from blood, taken in a trial of the OX40 agonist ivuxolimab. Receptors originate from an adult with an advanced solid tumor such as melanoma, head and neck, liver or kidney cancer. CDR3s include the opening cysteine and the closing phenylalanine or tryptophan. The D gene is left open where the match is weak. Size tells how often a clone was seen (once, few, many) or the class of an expanded clone, and some rows leave it out.

TRBV11-3	TRBJ2-1	.	TRBD2	TGTGCCAGCAGCTTAGTCGGGGGGGGCCTGAATAATGAGCAGTTCTTC	CASSLVGGGLNNEQFF
TRBV7-8	TRBJ2-3	.	TRBD2	TGTGCCAGCAGCCAGACTAGCGGGGCAGATACGCAGTATTTT	CASSQTSGADTQYF
TRBV25-1	TRBJ1-1	once	TRBD1	TGTGCCAGCAGTTCCACAGGGGGCACTGAAGCTTTCTTT	CASSSTGGTEAFF
TRBV10-2	TRBJ2-7	few	TRBD2	TGCGCCAGCAGAATAGAGCGGGGCTCCTACGAGCAGTACTTC	CASRIERGSYEQYF
TRBV18	TRBJ2-1	.	.	TGTGCCAGCTCACCAGGCGGGACCACTTACAATGAGCAGTTCTTC	CASSPGGTTYNEQFF
TRBV18	TRBJ1-1	.	.	TGTGCCAGCTCATCCAGGTCACCAGGGCGGATGAACACTGAAGCTTTCTTT	CASSSRSPGRMNTEAFF
TRBV30	TRBJ1-5	.	.	TGTGCCTATATCATAGGCAGTGGCAATCAGCCCCAGCATTTT	CAYIIGSGNQPQHF
TRBV29-1	TRBJ2-1	.	.	TGCAGCGTTGAAGAGACACGCGCGTTCTTC	CSVEETRAFF
TRBV2	TRBJ1-2	once	.	TGTGCCAGCATGGGGAGGGATGGCTACACCTTC	CASMGRDGYTF
TRBV6-4	TRBJ1-2	.	TRBD1	TGTGCCAGCAGTCAACAGGGGACGGAAGGCTACACCTTC	CASSQQGTEGYTF
TRBV28	TRBJ1-1	.	.	TGTGCCAGCAAGGTGAACACTGAAGCTTTCTTT	CASKVNTEAFF
TRBV5-4	TRBJ1-2	.	.	TGTGCCAGCAGCTTGGCCGGACAGAACTATGGCTACACCTTC	CASSLAGQNYGYTF
TRBV19	TRBJ2-6	.	TRBD1	TGTGCCAGTATTTCACAGGGGGCAGGCAACGTCCTGACTTTC	CASISQGAGNVLTF
TRBV6-6	TRBJ2-7	.	.	TGTGCCAGCAGTTATAGGGACTACGAGCAGTACTTC	CASSYRDYEQYF
TRBV11-2	TRBJ2-1	.	TRBD2	TGTGCCAGCAGCTTATCTAGCGGCCGTTACAATGAGCAGTTCTTC	CASSLSSGRYNEQFF
TRBV7-9	TRBJ2-2	.	.	TGTGCCAGCAGCTTAGACCCCGGGGAGCTGTTTTTT	CASSLDPGELFF
TRBV29-1	TRBJ1-1	once	.	TGCAGCGTTCAGAAATCCGGGGCCGAAGCTTTCTTT	CSVQKSGAEAFF
TRBV7-9	TRBJ1-1	few	TRBD1	TGTGCCAGCAGCGCAACAGGGGGCACTGAAGCTTTCTTT	CASSATGGTEAFF
TRBV5-1	TRBJ2-5	.	TRBD1	TGCGCCAGCAGCGGGACAGACCAAGAGACCCAGTACTTC	CASSGTDQETQYF
TRBV19	TRBJ1-3	.	.	TGTGCCAGTAGTATACCCGACGGGCTCTCTGGAAACACCATATATTTT	CASSIPDGLSGNTIYF